This T cell receptor beta chain was captured in a study of blood T cell repertoires in COVID-19. TCRdb's copy holds only in-frame clones and misses some; the assay was immunoSEQ multiplex PCR. Among approximately 100,000 clones listed, about 90% were seen once. The junction had 6 bases not matched to a gene; V was cut back by 5 bases and J by 6 bases. Germline CDR1 is SEHNR and CDR2 is FQNEAQ (reference sequence). The CDR3 totals 15 residues. The material sequenced was peripheral blood. The clonotype was recovered from a woman in her twenties or thirties with acute or convalescent COVID-19. This chain joins TRBV7-9 and TRBJ2-3, with 12 bases fitting TRBD2. CDR3 DNA sequence: TGTGCCAGCAGCCCCCGACTAGCGGGGGACGATACGCAGTATTTT. Its translation: CASSPRLAGDDTQYF.